Listed here are 2 T cell receptor beta chains from one sample, sequenced in a study of shared clonotypes between healthy human individuals. Assay used: immunoSEQ multiplex PCR; TCRdb lists only in-frame clones, some missing. The sample has 400,000 to 500,000 clones; 60% to 85% are singletons. Sequences were obtained from PBMCs. Receptor source: a middle-aged woman in good health. Some clones in this sample may be carry-over from other donors' samples.

In this sample, this clone turned up a few times. The CDR3 loop is CASTPAGYGELFF. CDR3 nucleotide sequence: TGTGCCAGCACCCCAGCGGGGTACGGGGAGCTGTTTTTT. The gene calls are TRBV25-1 and TRBJ2-2; 7 bases agree with TRBD2. CDR1 is MGHDK and CDR2 is SYGVNS in the germline V gene. The CDR3 is 13 residues long. With 7 bases clipped from V and 7 bases from J, the junction kept 6 bases outside the gene matches.

Comments on this clone: Other DNA sequences in this specimen translate into the identical CDR3. The chain joins TRBV7-8 to TRBJ2-1, with 7 nucleotides matching TRBD2. V lost 3 bases, J lost 7 bases, and 3 bases stayed unmatched. The V gene's germline CDR1 is SGHVS and CDR2 FQNEAQ. The CDR3 covers 13 residues. The CDR3 protein is CASSFGTNNEQFF. The CDR3 DNA is TGTGCCAGCAGCTTTGGGACTAATAATGAGCAGTTCTTC.